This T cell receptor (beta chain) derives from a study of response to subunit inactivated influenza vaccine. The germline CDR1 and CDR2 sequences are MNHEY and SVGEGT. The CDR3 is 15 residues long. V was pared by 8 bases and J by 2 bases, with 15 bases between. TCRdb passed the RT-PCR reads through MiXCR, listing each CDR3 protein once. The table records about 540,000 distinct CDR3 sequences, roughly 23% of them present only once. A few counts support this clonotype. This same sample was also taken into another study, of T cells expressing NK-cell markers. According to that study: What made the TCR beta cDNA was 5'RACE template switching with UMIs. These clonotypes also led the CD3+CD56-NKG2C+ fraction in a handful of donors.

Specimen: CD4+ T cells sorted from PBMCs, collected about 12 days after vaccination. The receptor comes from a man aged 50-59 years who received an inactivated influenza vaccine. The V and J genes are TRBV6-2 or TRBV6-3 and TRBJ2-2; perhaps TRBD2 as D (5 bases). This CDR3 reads CASGPWGANTGELFF. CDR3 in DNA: TGTGCCAGCGGCCCTTGGGGAGCCAACACCGGGGAGCTGTTTTTT.